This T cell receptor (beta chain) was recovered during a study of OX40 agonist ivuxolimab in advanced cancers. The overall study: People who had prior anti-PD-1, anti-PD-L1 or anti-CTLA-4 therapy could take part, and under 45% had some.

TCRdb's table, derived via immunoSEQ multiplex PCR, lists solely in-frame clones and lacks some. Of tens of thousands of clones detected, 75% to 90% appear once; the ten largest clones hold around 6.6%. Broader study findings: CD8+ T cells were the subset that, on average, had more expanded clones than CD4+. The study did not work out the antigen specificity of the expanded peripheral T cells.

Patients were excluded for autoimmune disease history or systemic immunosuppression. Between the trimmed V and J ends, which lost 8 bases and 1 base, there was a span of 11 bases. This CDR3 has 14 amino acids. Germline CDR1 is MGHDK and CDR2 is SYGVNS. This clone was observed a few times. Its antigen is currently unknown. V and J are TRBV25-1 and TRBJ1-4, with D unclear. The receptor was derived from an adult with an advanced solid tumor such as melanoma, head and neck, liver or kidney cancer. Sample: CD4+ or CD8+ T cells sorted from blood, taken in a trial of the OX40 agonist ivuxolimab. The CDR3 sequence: CASGPRETNEKLFF. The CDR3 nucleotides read TGTGCCAGCGGCCCTAGGGAAACTAATGAAAAACTGTTTTTT.